The next 18 T cell receptor beta chains were all read from a single sample in a study of T-cell reconstitution after alpha-beta-depleted transplantation in children. The authors prepared the TCRbeta library with unique molecular identifiers. TCRdb ran MiXCR on the PCR reads and lists one entry per CDR3 protein. This sample has hundreds of thousands of distinct CDR3 sequences, with under 15% found just once. Sequencing used PBMCs from the stem cell graft donor, obtained from the stem cell graft. The receptors shown here come from a human donor who donated a stem cell graft to a child with combined immunodeficiency.

This clonotype showed up many times. This chain uses TRBV12-3 or TRBV12-4 with TRBJ2-7, with a weak D call TRBD2 (5 bases). The V end lost 3 bases, the J end lost 7 bases, and 13 bases lay between the germline ends. The CDR3 extends over 13 amino acids. For the CDR3, the DNA is TGTGCCAGCAGTTTGGCAGAACGAGGGGAGCAGTACTTC. This sequence encodes CASSLAERGEQYF.

On this clonotype: A much larger clone lies a single base off, so this may be a read error. The rearrangement links TRBV7-9 to TRBJ2-3, with 7 bases that match TRBD1. Germline V lookup: CDR1 SEHNR, CDR2 FQNEAQ (reference sequence). This CDR3 spans 17 amino acids. Written as DNA, the CDR3 is TGTGCCAGCAGCTTCCCTGGACAGGAGGCCAGCACAGGTACGCAGTATTTT. Amino acid sequence: CASSFPGQEASTGTQYF.

This clonotype occurred many times. This chain connects TRBV6-2 or TRBV6-3 to TRBJ1-2, with unresolved D. Germline values: CDR1 MNHEY, CDR2 SVGEGT. V lost 7 bases, J lost 4 bases, and 16 bases lay in between. CDR3 length: 14 residues. CDR3 loop: CASNWAGSAYGYTF. In nucleotides, the CDR3 is TGTGCCAGCAATTGGGCGGGCAGTGCCTATGGCTACACCTTC.

The rearrangement uses TRBV27 and TRBJ2-7; 10 bases are a match to TRBD1. V was pared by 3 bases and J by 2 bases, with 16 bases of the junction left unmatched. The CDR3 sequence is 19 residues long. CDR1 is MNHEY, CDR2 SMNVEV, per germline (reference sequence). CDR3 bases: TGTGCCAGCAGTTTTCGAGGGTGGGACAGGGGTCGTCTGGCCTACGAGCAGTACTTC. Translated: CASSFRGWDRGRLAYEQYF.

This clonotype was observed a few times. This chain joins TRBV7-3 and TRBJ2-1; 9 bases are a match to TRBD2. CDR1 SGHTA and CDR2 FQGTGA come from the germline V gene. The CDR3 extends over 16 amino acids. Trimming took 5 bases from V and 4 from J; bases not matched to a gene: 9. For the CDR3, the DNA is TGTGCCAGCAGCCCACACGTCGCGGGAGGGTACAATGAGCAGTTCTTC. This sequence encodes CASSPHVAGGYNEQFF.

The J gene is TRBJ2-1, the V gene TRBV20-1, with 7 bases lining up with TRBD2. The length of the CDR3 is 12 residues. Germline V gene data show CDR1 as DFQATT and CDR2 as SNEGSKA (reference sequence). The trim removed 0 bases at V and 13 bases at J, leaving 6 bases unmatched. CDR3 coding DNA: TGCAGTGCTAGAGATGCGGGACTAAGCCAGTTCTTC. Residues: CSARDAGLSQFF.

The chain recombines TRBV7-9 with TRBJ2-1, with 9 bases fitting TRBD2. The germline V gene encodes CDR1 SEHNR and CDR2 FQNEAQ (reference sequence). After removal of 0 bases from V and 8 bases from J, the junction contained 8 bases not matched to a gene. The CDR3 has 16 residues. CDR3 sequence (DNA): TGTGCCAGCAGCTTAGCGTGGGCTAGCGGGGCCCATGAGCAGTTCTTC. Its protein product is CASSLAWASGAHEQFF.

The chain recombines TRBV18 with TRBJ2-1; 8 nucleotides match TRBD2. The CDR3 runs 17 residues. V was pared by 0 bases and J by 5 bases, with 9 bases of the junction left unmatched. The V gene's germline CDR1 is KGHSH and CDR2 LQKENI. CDR3 DNA sequence: TGTGCCAGCTCACCACCAACTAGCGGCCTAATCGACAATGAGCAGTTCTTC. Protein: CASSPPTSGLIDNEQFF.

This clonotype was counted only a few times. V usage is TRBV12-3 or TRBV12-4 and J usage is TRBJ2-1; weak D call: TRBD2 (6 bases). The CDR3 is made up of 15 amino acids. Trimming removed 6 bases at V and 0 bases at J, with 12 bases between. The CDR3 coding sequence is TGTGCCAGCAGAACCGGGAGAAGCTCCTACAATGAGCAGTTCTTC. Residues: CASRTGRSSYNEQFF.

This clonotype has more than one count but fewer than ten. This chain uses TRBV6-5 with TRBJ1-3; D is undetermined. CDR3 length: 16 residues. V lost 0 bases, J lost 0 bases, and 9 bases lay in between. Germline V gives CDR1 MNHEY, CDR2 SVGAGI. This CDR3 reads CASSYSGGISGNTIYF. CDR3 coding DNA: TGTGCCAGCAGTTACTCCGGCGGAATCTCTGGAAACACCATATATTTT.

This rearrangement joins TRBV6-5 to TRBJ2-7, with 7 positions matching TRBD1. Germline assignment: CDR1 MNHEY and CDR2 SVGAGI. This CDR3 is built from 16 residues. J was trimmed by 3 bases and V by 3 bases; bases with no gene match: 11. This chain's CDR3 is CASSYWKGALGYEQYF. CDR3 coding DNA: TGTGCCAGCAGTTATTGGAAGGGGGCTTTGGGCTACGAGCAGTACTTC.

The sample holds many counts of this clonotype. The J gene is TRBJ2-1, the V gene TRBV29-1, with 10 bases fitting TRBD1. This CDR3 is built from 13 residues. The V gene's germline CDR1 is SQVTM and CDR2 ANQGSEA. V shed 5 bases and J 7 bases; nucleotides not matched to a gene: 5. CDR3 nucleotides: TGCAGCGTTCACGGACAGGGGGAAAATGAGCAGTTCTTC. Protein product: CSVHGQGENEQFF.

This clonotype was observed at least ten times. The rearrangement joins TRBV7-3 to TRBJ2-5; no reliable D call. The CDR3 extends over 13 amino acids. V was cut by 1 base and J by 0 bases, with 3 bases left in between. Germline CDR1 and CDR2: SGHTA and FQGTGA. CDR3 DNA: TGTGCCAGCAGCTTAAACAACCAAGAGACCCAGTACTTC. It encodes CASSLNNQETQYF.

The genes are TRBV29-1 and TRBJ1-2, with 8 bases identical to TRBD1. This CDR3 contains 14 residues. Looked up from germline, CDR1 is SQVTM and CDR2 is ANQGSEA. The V segment lost 7 bases and the J segment 4 bases; nucleotides outside the gene matches: 11. CDR3 nucleotide sequence: TGCAGCGCCGAGGCCGGACAGGGTGTCTATGGCTACACCTTC. It is translated as CSAEAGQGVYGYTF. Variable domain in full (rest from reference TRBV29-1 and TRBJ1-2): SAVISQKPSRDICQRGTSLTIQCQVDSQVTMMFWYRQQPGQSLTLIATANQGSEATYESGFVIDKFPISRPNLTFSTLTVSNMSPEDSSIYLCSAEAGQGVYGYTFGSGTRLTVV.

V and J are TRBV5-1 and TRBJ1-1; D is ambiguous. Germline V gene data show CDR1 as SGHRS and CDR2 as YFSETQ. V shed 2 bases and J shed 5 bases, with 13 bases lying between them. CDR3 length: 14 residues. The CDR3 sequence: CASSFTGSGTEAFF. CDR3 DNA sequence: TGCGCCAGCAGCTTTACGGGGTCGGGGACTGAAGCTTTCTTT.

This clonotype has only a few counts. The rearrangement links TRBV10-3 to TRBJ2-7, with D possibly TRBD1 on 7 matching bases. Germline-derived CDR1 and CDR2 are ENHRY and SYGVKD. V gave up 9 bases and J gave up 7 bases, with 22 bases separating them. This CDR3 is built from 14 residues. The DNA of the CDR3 is TGTGCCATTCAGGGGGGCTCGCGCCGCGGGGAGCAGTACTTC. It specifies CAIQGGSRRGEQYF.

This clonotype was seen only a few times. The V gene is TRBV7-9, the J gene TRBJ2-7; 7 bases are a match to TRBD1. V shed 8 bases, J shed 7 bases, and the junction held 11 bases outside the gene matches. Looked up from germline, CDR1 is SEHNR and CDR2 is FQNEAQ (reference sequence). The CDR3 loop spans 13 amino acids. The CDR3 DNA reads as TGTGCCAGCGCCGACAGGGATCTACGGGAGCAGTACTTC. The encoded protein is CASADRDLREQYF. The whole variable domain, remainder taken from reference TRBV7-9 and TRBJ2-7, is DTGVSQNPRHKITKRGQNVTFRCDPISEHNRLYWYRQTLGQGPEFLTYFQNEAQLEKSRLLSDRFSAERPKGSFSTLEIQRTEQGDSAMYLCASADRDLREQYFGPGTRLTVT.

This clonotype was found a few times. The chain recombines TRBV30 with TRBJ2-5; the D gene is possibly TRBD2 (5 bases). The ends were cut back, 5 bases at V and 5 bases at J, with 12 bases in the middle. In germline, CDR1 is GTSNPN, CDR2 SVGIG (reference sequence). There are 12 residues in the CDR3. CDR3 in amino acids: CAWGSRRETQYF. The DNA of the CDR3 is TGTGCCTGGGGATCACGGAGGGAGACCCAGTACTTC.